The 30 T cell receptor beta chains below were found in one sample sequenced in a study of identical twins (dated by TCRdb to the mid-2010s). Library preparation used 5' RACE. Reads for this sample came from an Illumina HiSeq 2000. TCRdb reworked the public reads: Q25 trimming with fastp, MiXCR clone assembly, productive beta chains retained. CDR3 protein duplicates are merged, each entry listing the most common genes and DNA. The sample yields nearly 650,000 distinct CDR3 sequences; roughly 7.2% were counted once. The leading ten clones occupy roughly 1.5% of the sample. These data were likewise used in another study, on yellow fever vaccine responses in identical twins.

Input material: PBMCs. The origin of the receptors is a woman between 18 and 29 years old in good health.

This chain joins TRBV7-9 and TRBJ2-7; no clear D. The CDR3 extends over 14 amino acids. The germline V gene has CDR1 SEHNR and CDR2 FQNEAQ (reference sequence). V lost 0 bases, J lost 1 base, and 7 bases lay in between. CDR3 sequence: CASSLAQRSYEQYF. CDR3 nucleotide sequence: TGTGCCAGCAGCTTAGCGCAACGTTCCTACGAGCAGTACTTC.

This clonotype appeared a few times. The chain carries TRBV11-2 and TRBJ2-3; maybe TRBD2 (6 bases). Per the germline V gene, CDR1 is SGHAT and CDR2 is FQNNGV. V was clipped by 0 bases and J by 6 bases, with 16 bases between them. CDR3 length: 16 residues. The CDR3 loop is CASSLDLGREADTQYF. The CDR3 nucleotides are TGTGCCAGCAGCTTAGACCTAGGAAGGGAGGCGGATACGCAGTATTTT.

In its sample, this clonotype was seen many times. V usage is TRBV25-1 and J usage is TRBJ1-2; D is perhaps TRBD1 (5 bases). The CDR3 consists of 15 residues. Looked up from germline, CDR1 is MGHDK and CDR2 is SYGVNS. With 9 bases removed from V and 1 base from J, the gap between germline ends came to 18 bases. CDR3 sequence (DNA): TGTGCCAGTCTGGACAACCGCCAAGATAACTATGGCTACACCTTC. Its translation is CASLDNRQDNYGYTF.

The table lists this clonotype with many counts. V usage is TRBV3-1 and J usage is TRBJ2-7; tentative D call: TRBD2 (7 bases). CDR3 length: 14 amino acids. The germline V gene has CDR1 LGHDT and CDR2 YNNKEL (reference sequence). Trimming removed 3 bases at V and 4 bases at J, with 13 bases between. This CDR3 reads CASSQGGRRYEQYF. As DNA, the CDR3 is TGTGCCAGCAGCCAGGGGGGGCGCAGGTACGAGCAGTACTTC.

Many counts were recorded for this clonotype. V and J are TRBV18 and TRBJ2-3; D is undetermined. The CDR3 sequence is 17 residues long. Germline assignment: CDR1 KGHSH and CDR2 LQKENI. V was clipped by 3 bases and J by 1 base, with 17 bases between them. CDR3 sequence: CASSPNPRYSGTDTQYF. CDR3 coding DNA: TGTGCCAGCTCACCCAACCCCCGGTACTCGGGCACAGATACGCAGTATTTT.

The rearrangement uses TRBV7-9 and TRBJ2-3, with 10 bases matching TRBD2. Trimming took 5 bases from V and 2 from J; bases not matched to a gene: 4. This CDR3 contains 15 residues. The germline V gene encodes CDR1 SEHNR and CDR2 FQNEAQ (reference sequence). The CDR3 DNA reads as TGTGCCAGCAGCCAAACTAGCGGGGCCACAGATACGCAGTATTTT. This translates into CASSQTSGATDTQYF. The whole variable domain, remainder taken from reference TRBV7-9 and TRBJ2-3, is DTGVSQNPRHKITKRGQNVTFRCDPISEHNRLYWYRQTLGQGPEFLTYFQNEAQLEKSRLLSDRFSAERPKGSFSTLEIQRTEQGDSAMYLCASSQTSGATDTQYFGPGTRLTVL.

The chain joins TRBV11-2 to TRBJ1-2, with 7 bases lining up with TRBD1. The CDR3 contains 15 residues. V was clipped by 5 bases and J by 0 bases; unmatched bases: 6. Germline-derived CDR1 and CDR2 are SGHAT and FQNNGV. Written as DNA, the CDR3 is TGTGCCAGCAGCCAGGGGGACAGAACTAACTATGGCTACACCTTC. Translating gives CASSQGDRTNYGYTF.

This clonotype was detected a few times. V gene TRBV5-6 combines with J gene TRBJ1-3; maybe TRBD1 (6 bases). The CDR3 is made up of 17 amino acids. The germline gives CDR1 SGHDT, CDR2 YYEEEE. Deletions cut 4 bases from V and 0 bases from J, with 17 bases between. CDR3 in amino acids: CASSNSGTRLSGNTIYF. The DNA of the CDR3 is TGTGCCAGCAGCAATTCCGGGACACGGCTCTCTGGAAACACCATATATTTT.

There are a few counts of this clonotype. The gene calls are TRBV9 and TRBJ2-3; 9 bases fit TRBD2. Germline CDR1 and CDR2: SGDLS and YYNGEE. This CDR3 is built from 17 residues. After removal of 0 bases from V and 2 bases from J, the junction contained 7 bases not matched to a gene. Here the CDR3 reads CASSVGGSGGPTDTQYF. The CDR3 nucleotides are TGTGCCAGCAGCGTAGGGGGTAGCGGGGGCCCCACAGATACGCAGTATTTT.

J is TRBJ2-3 and V is TRBV6-1, with D perhaps matching TRBD2 (6 bases). Deletions cut 10 bases from V and 0 bases from J, with 14 bases between. CDR3 length: 14 residues. Germline V gene lookup returns CDR1 MNHNS and CDR2 SASEGT. Here the CDR3 DNA reads TGTGCCACCGCTCCTAGCGTTAGCACAGATACGCAGTATTTT. Amino acid sequence: CATAPSVSTDTQYF.

This clonotype was seen many times. The CDR3 nucleotides are TGTGCCAGCAGACGGAGGGTGACCGGGGAGCTGTTTTTT. It is translated as CASRRRVTGELFF. The V and J genes are TRBV11-2 and TRBJ2-2, with a possible D match to TRBD2 (6 bases). Germline V gene sequence: CDR1 SGHAT, CDR2 FQNNGV. The CDR3 spans 13 residues. The germline V and J ends were trimmed by 6 bases and 5 bases, with 10 bases remaining between them.

J is TRBJ2-2 and V is TRBV12-3 or TRBV12-4, with 13 bases matching TRBD2. Losses at the gene ends were 6 bases for V and 3 bases for J; bases not matched to a gene: 4. The CDR3 loop spans 16 amino acids. As DNA, the CDR3 is TGTGCCAGCAGACCGGGACTAGCGGGATACACCGGGGAGCTGTTTTTT. It yields the protein CASRPGLAGYTGELFF.

The CDR3 region is CASSQDGGLAGNTGELFF. In DNA, the CDR3 is TGTGCCAGCAGCCAAGATGGGGGACTAGCGGGAAACACCGGGGAGCTGTTTTTT. J is TRBJ2-2 and V is TRBV3-1, with 13 bases that match TRBD2. Germline CDR1 LGHDT, CDR2 YNNKEL (reference sequence). Germline trimming cut 0 bases from V and 2 bases from J; bases unmatched to any gene: 3. The length of the CDR3 is 18 residues.

The V call is TRBV4-3, the J call TRBJ1-2; TRBD1 might be the D (5 bases). The germline gives CDR1 LGHNA, CDR2 YSLEER. The CDR3 runs 16 residues. Trimming removed 2 bases at V and 4 bases at J, with 17 bases between. CDR3 loop: CASSQLLDGQGYGYTF. CDR3 DNA sequence: TGCGCCAGCAGCCAACTCCTAGACGGGCAGGGCTATGGCTACACCTTC.

This clonotype occurred a few times. The chain combines TRBV11-2 with TRBJ1-2, with D perhaps matching TRBD1 (6 bases). V was trimmed by 2 bases and J by 14 bases, leaving 18 bases between them. CDR3 length: 13 amino acids. Germline V CDR1 and CDR2: SGHAT, FQNNGV. The CDR3, as DNA: TGTGCCAGCAGCTTAAGAGGGGGGACACCGGGAACCTTC. Translating it yields CASSLRGGTPGTF.

A few counts support this clonotype. This chain connects TRBV5-5 to TRBJ2-7, with 10 positions matching TRBD2. The CDR3 totals 18 residues. The germline CDR1 and CDR2 sequences are SGHKS and YYEKEE (reference sequence). The J segment lost 3 bases and the V segment lost 0 bases, leaving 12 bases of the junction unmatched. CDR3 sequence: CASSLAVTSGSFHYEQYF. The DNA of the CDR3 is TGTGCCAGCAGCTTGGCGGTGACTAGCGGGTCTTTTCACTACGAGCAGTACTTC.

This clonotype was seen ten or more times. The chain carries TRBV27 and TRBJ1-4; 7 nucleotides agree with TRBD1. The CDR3 is 21 residues long. Germline-derived CDR1 and CDR2 are MNHEY and SMNVEV (reference sequence). The V gene end was trimmed by 0 bases and the J gene end by 7 bases; junction bases not matched to a gene: 23. CDR3 sequence reads: CASSLSWAHLPDRAKGEKLFF. For the CDR3, the DNA is TGTGCCAGCAGTTTATCCTGGGCACACCTCCCCGACAGGGCAAAAGGTGAAAAACTGTTTTTT.

Ten or more counts support this clonotype. The chain has TRBV6-4 and TRBJ1-2; D is possibly TRBD1 (5 bases). The CDR3 extends over 13 amino acids. The germline V and J ends were trimmed by 6 bases and 7 bases, with 15 bases remaining between them. CDR1 is MRHNA, CDR2 SNTAGT, per germline. Here the CDR3 reads CASRRDSLGGYTF. CDR3 nucleotide sequence: TGTGCCAGCAGACGCGACAGTCTGGGTGGCTACACCTTC.

This clonotype showed up just a few times. The chain's CDR3 is CASRYTKSGTQRGGNTEAFF. CDR3 coding DNA: TGTGCCAGCAGATACACCAAATCCGGGACACAAAGAGGAGGTAACACTGAAGCTTTCTTT. J is TRBJ1-1 and V is TRBV6-2 or TRBV6-3; a weak D match, TRBD1 (6 bases). Per the germline V gene, CDR1 is MNHEY and CDR2 is SVGEGT. V was shortened by 6 bases and J by 2 bases, with 31 bases between the two germline ends. CDR3 length equals 20 residues.

The table lists this clonotype with a few counts. The chain carries TRBV27 and TRBJ2-5; D is perhaps TRBD2 (5 bases). In germline, CDR1 is MNHEY, CDR2 SMNVEV (reference sequence). The V and J ends lost 5 bases and 5 bases respectively, with 18 bases between them. This CDR3 is 15 amino acids long. The CDR3 bases are TGTGCCAGCAGTCGTTCCAGCGGCGGGTGGGAGACCCAGTACTTC. Encoded protein: CASSRSSGGWETQYF.

This clonotype was recorded a few times. This CDR3 reads CSARRSGEAEAFF. The CDR3 nucleotides are TGCAGTGCCCGTCGCTCAGGGGAAGCTGAAGCTTTCTTT. The chain links TRBV20-1 to TRBJ1-1; tentatively, D is TRBD1 (6 bases). The CDR3 sequence is 13 residues long. The V and J ends lost 6 bases and 6 bases respectively, with 17 bases between them. The V gene's germline CDR1 is DFQATT and CDR2 SNEGSKA (reference sequence).

J is TRBJ1-1 and V is TRBV9, with D perhaps TRBD1 (6 bases). Trimming stripped 1 base from V and 5 bases from J, with 9 bases between. Germline CDR1 is SGDLS and CDR2 is YYNGEE. The CDR3 is made up of 13 amino acids. The DNA for the CDR3 is TGTGCCAGCAGCGTACAGGGGTGGACTGAAGCTTTCTTT. This sequence encodes CASSVQGWTEAFF.

This clonotype was recorded a few times. The chain has TRBV7-9 and TRBJ2-3, with TRBD2 matching over 7 bases. This CDR3 region has 12 residues. Germline V gene data show CDR1 as SEHNR and CDR2 as FQNEAQ (reference sequence). The junction had 0 bases not matched to a gene; V was cut back by 8 bases and J by 1 base. The CDR3 coding sequence is TGTGCCAGCGCGGGGGGCACAGATACGCAGTATTTT. Its protein product is CASAGGTDTQYF.

The chain is built from TRBV5-1 and TRBJ2-7; 7 nucleotides match TRBD1. Unmatched junction bases numbered 5, after V lost 4 bases and J lost 1 base. This CDR3 region has 14 residues. Germline-derived CDR1 and CDR2 are SGHRS and YFSETQ. The CDR3 region has the DNA TGCGCCAGCAGCAAACAGGGGTTTTCCTACGAGCAGTACTTC. Its translation is CASSKQGFSYEQYF.

The J gene is TRBJ1-1, the V gene TRBV20-1, with D tentatively TRBD1 (6 bases). The germline gives CDR1 DFQATT, CDR2 SNEGSKA (reference sequence). The CDR3 runs to 13 residues. Trimming stripped 4 bases from V and 3 bases from J, with 12 bases between. The CDR3 coding sequence is TGCAGTGCTATACAGGGCGTGGACACTGAAGCTTTCTTT. This sequence encodes CSAIQGVDTEAFF.

This clonotype was detected only a few times. V is TRBV18 and J is TRBJ1-3; 10 bases agree with TRBD1. The CDR3 is 16 amino acids. Per germline, CDR1 KGHSH and CDR2 LQKENI. The V segment lost 3 bases and the J segment 4 bases; nucleotides outside the gene matches: 6. The CDR3 reads CASSPPGQGPGNTIYF. DNA for the CDR3: TGTGCCAGCTCACCCCCGGGACAGGGGCCGGGAAACACCATATATTTT.

This chain connects TRBV28 to TRBJ2-6, with D possibly TRBD1 on 7 matching bases. V shed 3 bases and J shed 1 base, with 16 bases lying between them. This CDR3 is 18 amino acids long. Germline V CDR1 and CDR2: MDHEN, SYDVKM. The CDR3 loop is CASSFQGGSLSGANVLTF. CDR3 coding DNA: TGTGCCAGCAGTTTCCAGGGGGGCTCTCTTTCTGGGGCCAACGTCCTGACTTTC.

DNA of the CDR3: TGTGCCAGCAGACAACTAGTATTGTCCTCAGATACGCAGTATTTT. Protein sequence: CASRQLVLSSDTQYF. The rearrangement uses TRBV6-1 and TRBJ2-3; D is possibly TRBD2 (5 bases). V lost 6 bases, J lost 4 bases, and 17 bases lay in between. Germline values: CDR1 MNHNS, CDR2 SASEGT. The CDR3 is 15 amino acids.

The rearrangement joins TRBV29-1 to TRBJ2-1, with a weak D call TRBD2 (5 bases). The CDR3 is made up of 14 amino acids. The germline gives CDR1 SQVTM, CDR2 ANQGSEA. With 5 bases removed from V and 6 bases from J, the gap between germline ends came to 17 bases. The CDR3 bases are TGCAGCGTTAAAGGAGGAGGAAGCGCCAATGAGCAGTTCTTC. Its protein is CSVKGGGSANEQFF.

The chain joins TRBV10-2 to TRBJ2-1; D is ambiguous. V was trimmed by 0 bases and J by 9 bases, leaving 12 bases between them. The germline gives CDR1 WSHSY, CDR2 SAAADI. This CDR3 contains 14 residues. In nucleotides, the CDR3 is TGCGCCAGCAGTGAGTCGGGCCCAAGGAGTGAGCAGTTCTTC. This gives the protein CASSESGPRSEQFF.